The 25 T cell receptor beta chains given below trace back to one sample, sequenced in a study of blood T cell repertoires in COVID-19. Generated by immunoSEQ multiplex PCR, the TCRdb table keeps only in-frame clones and is missing some. The table includes about 68,000 clones, roughly 89% detected once. The sequencing sample was made of peripheral blood. The receptor source for this set is a man aged 50 or older with active COVID-19.

The chain links TRBV7-2 to TRBJ1-1, with 11 positions matching TRBD1. This CDR3 contains 15 residues. With 5 bases clipped from V and 11 bases from J, the junction kept 13 bases outside the gene matches. Germline CDR1 SGHTA, CDR2 FQGNSA. The CDR3 nucleotides are TGTGCCAGCAGCCCATCATCCGGGACAGGGGGAAGCGCTTTCTTT. It translates to CASSPSSGTGGSAFF.

This chain links TRBV30 with TRBJ1-6; no firm D call. Germline V gene sequence: CDR1 GTSNPN, CDR2 SVGIG (reference sequence). V was shortened by 3 bases and J by 9 bases, with 21 bases between the two germline ends. There are 16 residues in the CDR3. CDR3 amino acids: CAWSGEDPRGGSPLHF. Written as DNA, the CDR3 is TGTGCCTGGAGCGGGGAGGACCCCCGGGGAGGTTCACCCCTCCACTTT.

This chain joins TRBV6-2 or TRBV6-3 and TRBJ2-3; no reliable D call. CDR1 and CDR2 (germline): MNHEY, SVGEGT. CDR3 length: 15 residues. V shed 2 bases and J shed 0 bases, with 9 bases lying between them. CDR3 sequence: CASSYAWASTDTQYF. The CDR3, as DNA: TGTGCCAGCAGTTACGCATGGGCTAGCACAGATACGCAGTATTTT.

The chain has TRBV6-6 and TRBJ1-1; D possibly corresponds to TRBD1 (6 bases). Germline CDR1 and CDR2: MNHNY and SVGAGI (reference sequence). This CDR3 comprises 16 residues. The V end was cut by 2 bases, the J end by 2 bases, with 15 bases between. The CDR3: CASSYGGQRINTEAFF. DNA of the CDR3: TGTGCCAGCAGTTACGGAGGACAGCGGATCAACACTGAAGCTTTCTTT.

The CDR3 region has the DNA TGCGCCAGCAGCCGAACAGGGAAGGCCGGGTACGAGCAGTACTTC. Amino acids: CASSRTGKAGYEQYF. V gene TRBV10-1 combines with J gene TRBJ2-7; maybe TRBD1 (6 bases). The CDR3 sequence is 15 residues long. V was trimmed by 6 bases and J by 4 bases, leaving 19 bases between them. Germline assignment: CDR1 WNHNN and CDR2 SYGVQD (reference sequence).

The chain joins TRBV5-1 to TRBJ2-5; possible D gene TRBD1, 5 bases. CDR3 length: 13 residues. The germline V and J ends were trimmed by 0 bases and 5 bases, with 8 bases remaining between them. Germline CDR1 and CDR2: SGHRS and YFSETQ. The DNA for the CDR3 is TGCGCCAGCAGCTTGGAGGGGCAGGAGACCCAGTACTTC. This encodes CASSLEGQETQYF. Using reference TRBV5-1 and TRBJ2-5 for the parts outside the CDR3, the full variable domain is KAGVTQTPRYLIKTRGQQVTLSCSPISGHRSVSWYQQTPGQGLQFLFEYFSETQRNKGNFPGRFSGRQFSNSRSEMNVSTLELGDSALYLCASSLEGQETQYFGPGTRLLVL.

The J gene is TRBJ1-4, the V gene TRBV5-1; 7 bases match TRBD1. This CDR3 has 14 amino acids. V lost 5 bases to trimming and J lost 5 bases; unmatched junction nucleotides: 6. Germline V gene lookup returns CDR1 SGHRS and CDR2 YFSETQ. The CDR3 sequence is CASSPRGPNEKLFF. The CDR3 nucleotides are TGCGCCAGCAGTCCAAGGGGGCCAAATGAAAAACTGTTTTTT. Based on the CDR3 plus reference TRBV5-1 and TRBJ1-4, the full variable domain is KAGVTQTPRYLIKTRGQQVTLSCSPISGHRSVSWYQQTPGQGLQFLFEYFSETQRNKGNFPGRFSGRQFSNSRSEMNVSTLELGDSALYLCASSPRGPNEKLFFGSGTQLSVL.

This chain links TRBV4-3 with TRBJ1-1; D is uncertain. Germline-derived CDR1 and CDR2 are LGHNA and YSLEER. The CDR3 runs 13 residues. Trimming shortened V by 0 bases and J by 3 bases, and 5 bases separated the two germline ends. CDR3 DNA: TGCGCCAGCAGCCAAGAAACAGACACTGAAGCTTTCTTT. It translates to CASSQETDTEAFF.

The V gene is TRBV6-5, the J gene TRBJ2-1; the match to TRBD2 covers 10 bases. After removal of 6 bases from V and 10 bases from J, the junction contained 9 bases not matched to a gene. CDR1 and CDR2 from the germline V gene are MNHEY and SVGAGI. The CDR3 has 14 amino acids. Here the CDR3 DNA reads TGTGCCAGCAGGAGACAACTAGCGGGGCAAGAGCAGTTCTTC. Amino acid sequence: CASRRQLAGQEQFF.

The genes are TRBV30 and TRBJ1-4; D not certain. The CDR3 totals 12 residues. CDR1 and CDR2 from the germline V gene are GTSNPN and SVGIG (reference sequence). V lost 5 bases and J lost 6, with 10 bases in between. The CDR3 protein is CAWAEADEKLFF. DNA of the CDR3: TGTGCCTGGGCTGAGGCGGATGAAAAACTGTTTTTT.

The rearrangement links TRBV7-2 to TRBJ1-2; no clear D gene. Trimming removed 5 bases at V and 8 bases at J, with 12 bases between. Per the germline V gene, CDR1 is SGHTA and CDR2 is FQGNSA. CDR3 size: 12 residues. The CDR3 here is CASSLRLGGYTF. The CDR3 DNA is TGTGCCAGCAGCCTCAGGTTAGGCGGCTACACCTTC.

This clone was detected only once. The rearrangement uses TRBV3-1 (or the pseudogene TRBV3-2) and TRBJ1-1; D call uncertain. The V gene lost 1 base and the J gene lost 4 bases, with 10 bases spanning the gap. This CDR3 is 14 amino acids long. Per the germline V gene, CDR1 is LGHDT and CDR2 is YNNKEL (reference sequence). The CDR3 loop reads CASSQVSGGTEAFF. CDR3 coding DNA: TGTGCCAGCAGCCAAGTGAGTGGCGGCACTGAAGCTTTCTTT.

Here the CDR3 DNA reads TGTGCCAGCAGCGTAGTGTATACAGATACGCAGTATTTT. This encodes CASSVVYTDTQYF. The chain is built from TRBV9 and TRBJ2-3, with D unresolved. Germline assignment: CDR1 SGDLS and CDR2 YYNGEE. CDR3 length: 13 residues. The V end was cut by 0 bases, the J end by 3 bases, with 5 bases between.

Here the CDR3 DNA reads TGCACCAGCAGCCAAGCACGGGACAGGGTAACTAAAAACATTCAGTACTTC. Residues: CTSSQARDRVTKNIQYF. The chain couples TRBV1 to TRBJ2-4; whether TRBD1, the table's D call, matches the DNA was not checked. TRBV1 is a pseudogene locus. The CDR3 covers 17 residues.

CDR3 loop: CASSTGGGPMWEQYF. The CDR3 DNA is TGTGCCAGCAGTACTGGGGGCGGCCCCATGTGGGAGCAGTACTTC. The V and J genes are TRBV28 and TRBJ2-7; maybe TRBD1 (6 bases). Germline V CDR1 and CDR2: MDHEN, SYDVKM. V dropped 5 bases and J dropped 7 bases, with 21 bases sitting between them. There are 15 residues in the CDR3. The variable domain in full, with the rest retrieved from reference TRBV28 and TRBJ2-7, is DVKVTQSSRYLVKRTGEKVFLECVQDMDHENMFWYRQDPGLGLRLIYFSYDVKMKEKGDIPEGYSVSREKKERFSLILESASTNQTSMYLCASSTGGGPMWEQYFGPGTRLTVT.

The V gene is TRBV6-6, the J gene TRBJ2-7; weak D call: TRBD1 (5 bases). V was shortened by 3 bases and J by 2 bases, with 11 bases between the two germline ends. CDR3 size: 14 residues. CDR1 MNHNY and CDR2 SVGAGI come from the germline V gene (reference sequence). CDR3 residues: CASSYRQGTYEQYF. CDR3 DNA: TGTGCCAGCAGTTATCGGCAGGGAACCTACGAGCAGTACTTC.

This chain links TRBV6-5 with TRBJ1-2; possibly TRBD1 for D (5 bases). From germline, CDR1 is MNHEY and CDR2 SVGAGI. The CDR3 has 13 amino acids. Trimming removed 6 bases at V and 8 bases at J, with 16 bases between. This chain's CDR3 is CASRLDTAVGYTF. The CDR3 nucleotides are TGTGCCAGCAGACTGGACACGGCAGTAGGCTACACCTTC.

CDR3 nucleotides: TGTGCCAGCTTCCTGGAGGGGATTAGTCCGTTCTTC. Its protein product is CASFLEGISPFF. This chain connects TRBV2 to TRBJ2-1; weak D call: TRBD2 (6 bases). The CDR3 consists of 12 residues. Germline V gives CDR1 SNHLY, CDR2 FYNNEI. Trimming left V 8 bases short and J 15 bases short, with 20 bases between.

A few counts support this clone. This chain connects TRBV6-5 to TRBJ1-2, with 10 bases lining up with TRBD1. There are 15 residues in the CDR3. The V segment lost 0 bases and the J segment 4 bases; nucleotides outside the gene matches: 2. From germline, CDR1 is MNHEY and CDR2 SVGAGI. DNA of the CDR3: TGTGCCAGCAGTTACTCGGGACAGGGGACCTATGGCTACACCTTC. This translates into CASSYSGQGTYGYTF.

J is TRBJ2-5 and V is TRBV19; maybe TRBD2 (7 bases). Germline loops: CDR1 LNHDA, CDR2 SQIVND (reference sequence). The CDR3 consists of 15 residues. V was pared by 5 bases and J by 5 bases, with 18 bases between. The CDR3 nucleotides are TGTGCCAGTAGTTCCGGGCGGGGGCGCGCGGAGACCCAGTACTTC. Protein sequence: CASSSGRGRAETQYF.

This rearrangement joins TRBV7-2 to TRBJ1-5, with 11 bases identical to TRBD1. Per the germline V gene, CDR1 is SGHTA and CDR2 is FQGNSA. The ends lost 3 bases at V and 6 bases at J; junction bases unmatched: 4. This CDR3 region has 15 residues. The CDR3 DNA follows: TGTGCCAGCAGCTTCCAGGGGACAGGGGGTCAGCCCCAGCATTTT. Encoded protein: CASSFQGTGGQPQHF.

On this clone: This CDR3 is also generated by other DNA sequences in the sample. V gene TRBV6-1 combines with J gene TRBJ1-2; a weak D match, TRBD1 (6 bases). The CDR3 sequence is 16 residues long. V lost 2 bases, J lost 4 bases, and 17 bases lay in between. The V gene's germline CDR1 is MNHNS and CDR2 SASEGT. CDR3 in amino acids: CASSEIGTGTTYGYTF. CDR3 sequence (DNA): TGTGCCAGCAGTGAAATAGGAACAGGGACCACCTATGGCTACACCTTC.

The table lists this clone with a count of one. The chain employs TRBV4-3 and TRBJ1-1, with 12 bases fitting TRBD1. Unmatched junction bases numbered 8, after V lost 5 bases and J lost 10 bases. CDR3 length equals 14 residues. The germline gives CDR1 LGHNA, CDR2 YSLEER. CDR3 residues: CASSFGTGGVTAFF. The CDR3 coding sequence is TGCGCCAGCAGCTTCGGGACAGGGGGCGTGACAGCTTTCTTT.

In its sample, this clone was seen once. The chain combines TRBV5-1 with TRBJ2-3; 8 positions match TRBD1. In germline, CDR1 is SGHRS, CDR2 YFSETQ. The CDR3 spans 15 residues. Germline trimming cut 6 bases from V and 0 bases from J; bases unmatched to any gene: 6. CDR3: CASNRDRTSTDTQYF. DNA for the CDR3: TGCGCCAGCAACCGGGACAGGACTAGCACAGATACGCAGTATTTT.

The chain recombines TRBV7-8 with TRBJ2-7; D call uncertain. Germline V gene data show CDR1 as SGHVS and CDR2 as FQNEAQ. V was clipped by 5 bases and J by 0 bases, with 8 bases between them. CDR3 length equals 13 residues. The CDR3 DNA is TGTGCCAGCAGCCGAACTTTCTCCTACGAGCAGTACTTC. Translating gives CASSRTFSYEQYF.